A selection of T cell receptor beta chains follows, all from one sample in a study of T cell repertoires in cytomegalovirus infection. TCRdb recomputed calls from the reads with MiXCR, one row per CDR3 protein. The sample has fewer than 200,000 distinct CDR3 sequences; 13% to 15% are singletons. Sequenced input: PBMCs. Source of these receptors: a human donor in good health (CMV status not recorded). Some clones in this sample may be carry-over from other donors' samples. CDR3s include the opening cysteine and the closing phenylalanine or tryptophan. A D gene is named only where the DNA matches it firmly. Clone size is not always given. Where it is, it says once, few, many or a class for expanded clones.

size	V	J	D	DNA	CDR3
NA	TRBV28	TRBJ2-4	NA	TGTGCCAGCAGTTTAATGGGTGCGGGGAGCATTCAGTACTTC	CASSLMGAGSIQYF
many	TRBV5-5	TRBJ1-2	NA	TGTGCCAGCAGCTTGGAGCCGGCTAACTATGGCTACACCTTC	CASSLEPANYGYTF
few	TRBV2	TRBJ1-2	TRBD1	TGTGCCAGCAGGGGACAGGGGGCGAGCTATGGCTACACCTTC	CASRGQGASYGYTF
many	TRBV28	TRBJ1-1	NA	TGTGCCAGCAGGCGGGGAGCCATCTCAACCCCGAACACTGAAGCTTTCTTT	CASRRGAISTPNTEAFF
many	TRBV11-2	TRBJ2-7	NA	TGTGCCAGCAGCTTAGGGTATCGTCTAGCGAGCTACGAGCAGTACTTC	CASSLGYRLASYEQYF
few	TRBV29-1	TRBJ2-5	NA	TGCAGCGTTGTAAGGGGCGACGAGACCCAGTACTTC	CSVVRGDETQYF
many	TRBV7-6	TRBJ2-7	NA	TGTGCCAGCAGCCCGTTACGGAACGAGCAGTACTTC	CASSPLRNEQYF
many	TRBV7-2	TRBJ2-3	NA	TGTGCCAGCAGCTTAGAGTTCAGACCAGATACGCAGTATTTT	CASSLEFRPDTQYF
many	TRBV7-2	TRBJ2-1	TRBD2	TGTGCCAGCAGCTTAGGACTAGCGGGAGTTAGGAATGAGCAGTTCTTC	CASSLGLAGVRNEQFF
few	TRBV6-2/TRBV6-3	TRBJ2-3	NA	TGTGCCAGCAGGAGTTCACATACGCAGTATTTT	CASRSSHTQYF
many	TRBV7-3	TRBJ2-1	NA	TGTGCCAGCAGCTTACGAGTAGGGAGCTCCTACAATGAGCAGTTCTTC	CASSLRVGSSYNEQFF
many	TRBV28	TRBJ2-7	NA	TGTGCCAGCAGCCACGAGGATCGCGAGCAGTACTTC	CASSHEDREQYF
few	TRBV2	TRBJ1-5	NA	TGTGCCAGCAGTGAAGTCTCGGCCTCTCAGCCCCAGCATTTT	CASSEVSASQPQHF
many	TRBV7-8	TRBJ2-1	TRBD2	TGTGCCAGCAGCTTAGACGTCTCGGGAGGTGCTGAGCAGTTCTTC	CASSLDVSGGAEQFF
few	TRBV11-2	TRBJ1-2	NA	TGTGCCAGCAGCTCATTTTTCTCGAGGGTTAACTATGGCTACACCTTC	CASSSFFSRVNYGYTF
few	TRBV28	TRBJ2-3	NA	TGTGCCAGCAGTTTCCCCCTCACAGATACGCAGTATTTT	CASSFPLTDTQYF
many	TRBV7-2	TRBJ2-6	NA	TGTGCCAGCAGCTACGGGGGATCCACTGGGGCCAACGTCCTGACTTTC	CASSYGGSTGANVLTF
few	TRBV5-6	TRBJ2-5	TRBD1	TGTGCCAGCAGACAGGGGGAATGGGAGACCCAGTACTTC	CASRQGEWETQYF
few	TRBV2	TRBJ2-5	NA	TGTGCCAGCAACCGGGAGACCCAGTACTTC	CASNRETQYF
many	TRBV7-3	TRBJ2-2	NA	TGTGCCAGCAGATTAGGACGCGGCAACACCGGGGAGCTGTTTTTT	CASRLGRGNTGELFF
many	TRBV6-1	TRBJ2-1	TRBD2	TGTGCCAGCAGTCCCCCCCTCCTAGCGGGAATGGTCAATGAGCAGTTCTTC	CASSPPLLAGMVNEQFF
few	TRBV28	TRBJ1-1	TRBD1	TGTGCCAGCAGTTCGACAGGGGCGCGTATCACTGAAGCTTTCTTT	CASSSTGARITEAFF
few	TRBV28	TRBJ1-1	NA	TGTGCCAGCAGTGGGGTCGGCGATGAAGCTTTCTTT	CASSGVGDEAFF
few	TRBV28	TRBJ2-5	NA	TGTGCCAGCAGTTTAGAACAGGGTGTGGATATCGGAGAGACCCAGTACTTC	CASSLEQGVDIGETQYF
NA	TRBV13	TRBJ2-1	NA	TGTGCCAGCAGCCCCAGAGTTTTGCGGGCTCTTAGAAATGAGCAGTTCTTC	CASSPRVLRALRNEQFF
NA	TRBV30	TRBJ2-4	TRBD1	TGTGCCTGGAGTCCGCCGGGACAGGGGGGGAGCATTCAGTACTTC	CAWSPPGQGGSIQYF
many	TRBV28	TRBJ2-1	NA	TGTGCCAGCAGCCCTTGGGATGGCCCTTACAATGAGCAGTTCTTC	CASSPWDGPYNEQFF
many	TRBV5-4	TRBJ2-7	NA	TGTGCCAGCAGCTTGGAGGGGACCCTCTACGAGCAGTACTTC	CASSLEGTLYEQYF
NA	TRBV6-4	TRBJ2-5	NA	TGTGCCAGCAGTGACTCGAAAATCTCGTCCCAGTACTTC	CASSDSKISSQYF
few	TRBV28	TRBJ2-5	NA	TGTGCCAGCAGTTTAGGGGGTCCAGGCGTTGGCGAGACCCAGTACTTC	CASSLGGPGVGETQYF
NA	TRBV27	TRBJ2-7	TRBD2	TGTGCCAGCAGCCGGCCTTTAGGAGCGGGAGTCTCCTACGAGCAGTACTTC	CASSRPLGAGVSYEQYF
many	TRBV5-1	TRBJ2-7	NA	TGCGCCAGCAGCTTGGAGTCAGCGGTCGGGTACGAGCAGTACTTC	CASSLESAVGYEQYF
few	TRBV7-9	TRBJ2-1	NA	TGTGCCAGCAGCTTACCCCCCGTCGGGTATGAGCAGTTCTTC	CASSLPPVGYEQFF
many	TRBV7-3	TRBJ2-1	TRBD2	TGTGCCAGCAGCTTAATACCAAGCGGGAACCTCTACAATGAGCAGTTCTTC	CASSLIPSGNLYNEQFF
few	TRBV29-1	TRBJ2-7	NA	TGCAGCGTTGAAGGGGAAGCACCCTCCTACGAGCAGTACTTC	CSVEGEAPSYEQYF
NA	TRBV6-5	TRBJ2-7	NA	TGTGCCAGCAGTTACTGGCGGGCAGAACTCTCCTACGAGCAGTACTTC	CASSYWRAELSYEQYF
many	TRBV5-4	TRBJ1-5	TRBD1	TGTGCCAGCAGCTTGGGGACAGGGTTTAGCCAGCCCCAGCATTTT	CASSLGTGFSQPQHF
many	TRBV10-3	TRBJ1-1	NA	TGTGCCATCAGCCAGGGAGGGGGGGGGTACACTGAAGCTTTCTTT	CAISQGGGGYTEAFF
few	TRBV5-1	TRBJ2-5	TRBD2	TGCGCCAGCAGCCTACTTCCGGTAGTAGCGGGGGTCCAAGAGACCCAGTACTTC	CASSLLPVVAGVQETQYF
few	TRBV2	TRBJ2-3	NA	TGTGCCAGCAGGGACCTAACAGGGTCCTCCACAGATACGCAGTATTTT	CASRDLTGSSTDTQYF
many	TRBV7-9	TRBJ1-2	TRBD1	TGTGCCAGCAGCTTAGTATTGGGGACAGGGGATAATGGCTACACCTTC	CASSLVLGTGDNGYTF
few	TRBV2	TRBJ1-5	NA	TGTGCCAGCAAACCGGACAGAGGAAGTTATCAGCCCCAGCATTTT	CASKPDRGSYQPQHF
many	TRBV7-6	TRBJ2-2	NA	TGTGCCAGCAGCTTCCAGCGGCCACCCAACACCGGGGAGCTGTTTTTT	CASSFQRPPNTGELFF
few	TRBV14	TRBJ2-1	NA	TGTGCCAGCAGCCAAGTCGGGGGATGGGGGATTCAGTTCTTC	CASSQVGGWGIQFF
few	TRBV10-3	TRBJ1-1	TRBD1	TGTGCCATCAGAGGACAGGGACTTTGGAACACTGAAGCTTTCTTT	CAIRGQGLWNTEAFF
NA	TRBV7-8	TRBJ1-5	NA	TGTGCCAGCAGGGGGGCAGGCAATCAGCCCCAGCATTTT	CASRGAGNQPQHF
NA	TRBV12-3/TRBV12-4	TRBJ2-2	NA	TGTGCCAGCAGTACTTTTGGGGCGAACACCGGGGAGCTGTTTTTT	CASSTFGANTGELFF
NA	TRBV28	TRBJ1-1	TRBD1	TGTGCCAGCAGTACTTTGAGACAGGGGGTCAACACTGAAGCTTTCTTT	CASSTLRQGVNTEAFF
once	TRBV2	TRBJ2-1	TRBD2	TGTGCCAGCAGGGGGGGCCCCACTAGCGGAGAAAGCTCCTACAATGAGCAGTTCTTC	CASRGGPTSGESSYNEQFF
many	TRBV7-2	TRBJ1-3	NA	TGTGCCAGCAGCCGGGACGGCAACTCTGGAAACACCATATATTTT	CASSRDGNSGNTIYF
many	TRBV7-2	TRBJ1-1	NA	TGTGCCAGCACTCTCTTTATCATAGCCAACACTGAAGCTTTCTTT	CASTLFIIANTEAFF
many	TRBV7-8	TRBJ2-1	TRBD2	TGTGCCAGCAGCTTCCCTAGCGGGAGAGCCAAGTTCTTC	CASSFPSGRAKFF
few	TRBV18	TRBJ1-5	NA	TGTGCCAGCTCATTACAGGGATGGGCCAATCAGCCCCAGCATTTT	CASSLQGWANQPQHF
many	TRBV7-9	TRBJ2-7	NA	TGTGCCAGCGGGCTCGACGGGGGAATTGAGCAGTACTTC	CASGLDGGIEQYF
few	TRBV29-1	TRBJ1-1	NA	TGCAGCGTTCTGGGGATGCGGACTGAAGCTTTCTTT	CSVLGMRTEAFF